The 19 T cell receptor beta chains presented below share a single source sample, sequenced in a study of shared clonotypes between healthy human individuals. Sequencing used immunoSEQ multiplex PCR; TCRdb keeps in-frame clones, though not all of them. Found here are under 600,000 clones, around 81% of them singletons; the top ten hold about 12%. The sample consisted of PBMCs. All receptors derive from a woman aged 40 to 55 in good health. Some clones in this sample may be carry-over from other donors' samples.

This chain connects TRBV5-5 to TRBJ2-5, with D unresolved. This CDR3 has 13 residues. Germline V gene lookup returns CDR1 SGHKS and CDR2 YYEKEE (reference sequence). The ends were cut back, 6 bases at V and 5 bases at J, with 14 bases in the middle. CDR3 loop: CASKRGSEETQYF. CDR3 nucleotide sequence: TGTGCCAGCAAACGCGGATCGGAGGAGACCCAGTACTTC.

The chain uses TRBV5-4 and TRBJ2-1; TRBD1 aligns across 7 bases. Looked up from germline, CDR1 is SGHNT and CDR2 is YYREEE (reference sequence). The V and J ends lost 4 bases and 2 bases, in that order; junction bases with no gene match: 6. The CDR3 runs 15 residues. CDR3 residues: CASSEDRGPYNEQFF. CDR3 nucleotides: TGTGCCAGCAGCGAGGATAGGGGGCCCTACAATGAGCAGTTCTTC.

This clone was detected only once. J is TRBJ1-1 and V is TRBV2; 9 bases are a match to TRBD1. This CDR3 spans 17 amino acids. The germline CDR1 and CDR2 sequences are SNHLY and FYNNEI. V trimming: 6 bases; J trimming: 3 bases; junction bases outside the gene matches: 14. CDR3 residues: CASRPTPGQGEDTEAFF. CDR3 DNA: TGTGCCAGCAGACCGACACCGGGACAGGGAGAGGACACTGAAGCTTTCTTT.

The rearrangement joins TRBV5-1 to TRBJ2-3; TRBD2 matches at 8 bases. The CDR3 loop spans 15 amino acids. Germline CDR1 is SGHRS and CDR2 is YFSETQ. J lost 2 bases, V lost 4 bases, and 6 bases had no gene match. In nucleotides, the CDR3 is TGCGCCAGCAGCACTTTAGCGGGGCACACAGATACGCAGTATTTT. As protein: CASSTLAGHTDTQYF.

This clone was observed at least ten times. The chain employs TRBV27 and TRBJ2-1, with D unclear. Germline V lookup: CDR1 MNHEY, CDR2 SMNVEV (reference sequence). The V and J ends lost 0 bases and 9 bases respectively, with 12 bases between them. The CDR3 is 14 residues long. CDR3 nucleotides: TGTGCCAGCAGTTTATCGGCCTACAGTGGTGAGCAGTTCTTC. Translation: CASSLSAYSGEQFF.

The chain joins TRBV19 to TRBJ1-6; maybe TRBD1 (6 bases). The CDR3 runs to 12 residues. CDR1 and CDR2 (germline): LNHDA, SQIVND (reference sequence). Trimming removed 10 bases at V and 7 bases at J, with 11 bases between. Here the CDR3 DNA reads TGTGCCACAGGGGACCAGAATTCACCCCTCCACTTT. Its protein product is CATGDQNSPLHF. Full variable domain (missing parts from reference TRBV19 and TRBJ1-6): DGGITQSPKYLFRKEGQNVTLSCEQNLNHDAMYWYRQDPGQGLRLIYYSQIVNDFQKGDIAEGYSVSREKKESFPLTVTSAQKNPTAFYLCATGDQNSPLHFGNGTRLTVT.

This clone came up many times. This chain uses TRBV11-2 with TRBJ2-1; D perhaps matches TRBD2 (5 bases). V was trimmed by 6 bases and J by 3 bases, leaving 12 bases between them. The length of the CDR3 is 14 residues. Per the germline V gene, CDR1 is SGHAT and CDR2 is FQNNGV. CDR3: CASRLAGRYNEQFF. Here the CDR3 DNA reads TGTGCCAGCAGGCTAGCTGGACGCTACAATGAGCAGTTCTTC.

The gene calls are TRBV10-3 and TRBJ2-1; tentatively, D is TRBD1 (6 bases). Trimming took off 5 bases at V and 5 bases at J, with 16 bases between the two ends. The CDR3 totals 15 residues. Germline V gives CDR1 ENHRY, CDR2 SYGVKD. CDR3 sequence: CAISTQGLHHNEQFF. CDR3 sequence (DNA): TGTGCCATCAGTACTCAGGGGCTTCACCACAATGAGCAGTTCTTC.

This clone was counted a single time. The chain combines TRBV4-3 with TRBJ2-1; 12 nucleotides line up with TRBD1. From germline, CDR1 is LGHNA and CDR2 YSLEER. V gave up 2 bases and J gave up 0 bases; unmatched junction bases: 14. There are 21 residues in the CDR3. The DNA for the CDR3 is TGCGCCAGCAGCCAACCCTCGCCGGGACAGGGGGCTAGGAGCTCCTACAATGAGCAGTTCTTC. This gives the protein CASSQPSPGQGARSSYNEQFF.

The V call is TRBV7-2, the J call TRBJ1-6, with D possibly matching TRBD1 (5 bases). Germline CDR1 is SGHTA and CDR2 is FQGNSA. The CDR3 is 14 residues long. Trimming cost V 8 bases and J 9 bases, with 17 bases left between them. The CDR3 DNA is TGTGCCAGCGCTGGCGTCGGGGCTAGTTCACCCCTCCACTTT. Translation: CASAGVGASSPLHF.

This clone was observed a single time. Only one base separates this from a far larger clonotype, so it likely reflects a read error. The V gene is TRBV30, the J gene TRBJ1-4; D gene unclear. CDR1 GTSNPN and CDR2 SVGIG come from the germline V gene (reference sequence). The CDR3 totals 15 residues. In DNA form, the CDR3 reads TGTACCTGGAAGAGGGAATCCCTCCTAGGCGGAAAACTGTTTTTT. Protein product: CTWKRESLLGGKLFF.

The V gene is TRBV19, the J gene TRBJ1-4; D unclear. CDR3 length equals 13 residues. Between the trimmed V and J ends, which lost 4 bases and 6 bases, there was a span of 9 bases. Germline V gives CDR1 LNHDA, CDR2 SQIVND (reference sequence). Here the CDR3 reads CASSTDQYEKLFF. The DNA of the CDR3 is TGTGCCAGTAGTACGGACCAGTATGAAAAACTGTTTTTT.

V gene TRBV28 combines with J gene TRBJ2-1; 12 bases match TRBD1. Germline loops: CDR1 MDHEN, CDR2 SYDVKM. This CDR3 comprises 15 residues. V lost 2 bases, J lost 9 bases, and 5 bases stayed unmatched. For the CDR3, the DNA is TGTGCCAGCAGTTTACCGGGACAGGGGGCGACTGAGCAGTTCTTC. Protein sequence: CASSLPGQGATEQFF.

This clone has just one count. The chain links TRBV30 to TRBJ2-3; D is unresolved. The V end was cut by 3 bases, the J end by 4 bases, with 11 bases between. This CDR3 has 13 residues. CDR1 GTSNPN and CDR2 SVGIG come from the germline V gene (reference sequence). DNA of the CDR3: TGTGCCTGGAGGCCAGCCGTATCAGATACGCAGTATTTT. As protein: CAWRPAVSDTQYF. The variable domain in full, completed from reference TRBV30 and TRBJ2-3, reads SQTIHQWPATLVQPVGSPLSLECTVEGTSNPNLYWYRQAAGRGLQLLFYSVGIGQISSEVPQNLSASRPQDRQFILSSKKLLLSDSGFYLCAWRPAVSDTQYFGPGTRLTVL.

This rearrangement joins TRBV10-1 to TRBJ2-7; possible D gene TRBD2, 5 bases. This CDR3 is 15 amino acids long. Trimming left V 4 bases short and J 0 bases short, with 13 bases between. From germline, CDR1 is WNHNN and CDR2 SYGVQD (reference sequence). The chain's CDR3 is CASSGEWDISYEQYF. Written as DNA, the CDR3 is TGCGCCAGCAGTGGGGAGTGGGATATCTCCTACGAGCAGTACTTC.

The J gene is TRBJ1-3, the V gene TRBV6-5, with a tentative D call TRBD1 (6 bases). Germline values: CDR1 MNHEY, CDR2 SVGAGI. V was cut by 7 bases and J by 7 bases, with 11 bases left in between. The CDR3 totals 12 residues. The chain's CDR3 is CASNLQGNTIYF. CDR3 in DNA: TGTGCCAGCAACCTACAGGGCAACACCATATATTTT.

This clone occurred a few times. The genes are TRBV28 and TRBJ2-3; D is unresolved. The germline V gene has CDR1 MDHEN and CDR2 SYDVKM. The CDR3 extends over 16 amino acids. With 7 bases removed from V and 3 bases from J, the gap between germline ends came to 20 bases. CDR3 in DNA: TGTGCCAGCACGGAGACCCAAAGAGCAGGAACAGATACGCAGTATTTT. Translating gives CASTETQRAGTDTQYF.

This clone was seen only a few times. The chain uses TRBV29-1 and TRBJ1-4; D uncertain. The CDR3 consists of 13 residues. V was trimmed by 8 bases and J by 5 bases, leaving 15 bases between them. The germline V gene has CDR1 SQVTM and CDR2 ANQGSEA. The CDR3: CSIRQASNEKLFF. CDR3 in DNA: TGCAGCATCAGACAAGCGTCGAATGAAAAACTGTTTTTT. Drawing the rest from reference TRBV29-1 and TRBJ1-4, the complete variable domain is SAVISQKPSRDICQRGTSLTIQCQVDSQVTMMFWYRQQPGQSLTLIATANQGSEATYESGFVIDKFPISRPNLTFSTLTVSNMSPEDSSIYLCSIRQASNEKLFFGSGTQLSVL.

The V and J genes are TRBV27 and TRBJ1-1; possible D gene TRBD1, 5 bases. V was trimmed by 4 bases and J by 10 bases, leaving 10 bases between them. CDR3 length equals 11 residues. The germline V gene encodes CDR1 MNHEY and CDR2 SMNVEV (reference sequence). CDR3 sequence: CASSSGTLAFF. CDR3 DNA: TGTGCCAGCAGTTCGGGGACGTTAGCTTTCTTT.